One and the same sample provided the 7 T cell receptor beta chains below, sequenced in a study of shared clonotypes between healthy human individuals. Sequenced by immunoSEQ multiplex PCR; TCRdb stores in-frame clones only, minus some. The data hold about 2.3 million clones, with 80% to 95% observed a single time. Sample: naive CD4+ T cells from PBMCs. Sample subset: CD45RA+ positively selected. The receptors were sampled from a young man in good health. Some clones in this sample may be carry-over from other donors' samples.

The gene calls are TRBV15 and TRBJ1-4, with D uncertain. Germline V lookup: CDR1 LNHNV, CDR2 YYDKDF (reference sequence). This CDR3 spans 16 amino acids. Trimming pared 0 bases from V and 4 bases from J, leaving 12 bases between. Here the CDR3 reads CATSRDFRGSNEKLFF. Written as DNA, the CDR3 is TGTGCCACCAGCAGAGATTTCCGAGGAAGTAATGAAAAACTGTTTTTT.

Of note for this clone: The sample has other DNA sequences that encode this CDR3 too. The V gene is TRBV29-1, the J gene TRBJ2-1, with unresolved D. Germline V gene data show CDR1 as SQVTM and CDR2 as ANQGSEA. The CDR3 extends over 10 amino acids. Trimming pared 4 bases from V and 4 bases from J, leaving 2 bases between. CDR3 nucleotides: TGCAGCGTTGCGTACAATGAGCAGTTCTTC. Translated: CSVAYNEQFF.

The chain employs TRBV28 and TRBJ1-1, with 8 nucleotides matching TRBD1. Losses at the gene ends were 6 bases for V and 1 base for J; bases not matched to a gene: 7. Germline CDR1 and CDR2: MDHEN and SYDVKM. The CDR3 spans 15 residues. The CDR3 sequence: CASRTTGTGNTEAFF. The CDR3 nucleotides are TGTGCCAGCAGGACCACCGGGACAGGGAACACTGAAGCTTTCTTT.

This clone came up once. The rearrangement links TRBV5-4 to TRBJ2-3, with D perhaps matching TRBD2 (5 bases). From germline, CDR1 is SGHNT and CDR2 YYREEE (reference sequence). V lost 5 bases, J lost 1 base, and 8 bases lay in between. The CDR3 covers 13 residues. The CDR3 loop is CASSSGGTDTQYF. The CDR3 nucleotides read TGTGCCAGCAGTTCCGGGGGCACAGATACGCAGTATTTT. Complete variable domain (other parts from reference TRBV5-4 and TRBJ2-3): ETGVTQSPTHLIKTRGQQVTLRCSSQSGHNTVSWYQQALGQGPQFIFQYYREEENGRGNFPPRFSGLQFPNYSSELNVNALELDDSALYLCASSSGGTDTQYFGPGTRLTVL.

The V and J genes are TRBV5-1 and TRBJ2-1, with TRBD2 matching over 7 bases. Trimming cost V 6 bases and J 3 bases; bases outside gene matches: 9. In germline, CDR1 is SGHRS, CDR2 YFSETQ. There are 15 residues in the CDR3. In DNA form, the CDR3 reads TGCGCCAGCACTATACGAGCGGGAAGCTACAATGAGCAGTTCTTC. Translated, it gives CASTIRAGSYNEQFF.

This clone was seen only once. The V call is TRBV19, the J call TRBJ2-3; 7 bases agree with TRBD2. J gave up 7 bases and V 0 bases, and 31 bases lay outside the gene matches. The germline CDR1 and CDR2 sequences are LNHDA and SQIVND (reference sequence). This CDR3 contains 23 residues. The CDR3, as DNA: TGTGCCAGTAGTATAGATCTTAATATTCAGCTTCGTGGGAGTGGGGGGAGGGCAAATACGCAGTATTTT. Protein product: CASSIDLNIQLRGSGGRANTQYF. Supplemented by reference TRBV19 and TRBJ2-3, the full variable domain reads DGGITQSPKYLFRKEGQNVTLSCEQNLNHDAMYWYRQDPGQGLRLIYYSQIVNDFQKGDIAEGYSVSREKKESFPLTVTSAQKNPTAFYLCASSIDLNIQLRGSGGRANTQYFGPGTRLTVL.

This clone was observed a few times. The rearrangement links TRBV9 to TRBJ1-1, with D hard to call. CDR1 is SGDLS and CDR2 is YYNGEE in the germline V gene. The CDR3 length is 15 residues. The V gene lost 0 bases and the J gene lost 1 base, with 10 bases spanning the gap. The CDR3 sequence: CASSVGKGKNTEAFF. The CDR3 region has the DNA TGTGCCAGCAGCGTAGGTAAGGGAAAGAACACTGAAGCTTTCTTT. Drawing the rest from reference TRBV9 and TRBJ1-1, the complete variable domain is DSGVTQTPKHLITATGQRVTLRCSPRSGDLSVYWYQQSLDQGLQFLIQYYNGEERAKGNILERFSAQQFPDLHSELNLSSLELGDSALYFCASSVGKGKNTEAFFGQGTRLTVV.